The sequence of this T cell receptor (beta chain) was determined in a study of cytomegalovirus exposure and HLA in healthy donors. This CDR3 has 13 amino acids. From germline, CDR1 is LNHNV and CDR2 YYDKDF (reference sequence). With 7 bases removed from V and 9 bases from J, the gap between germline ends came to 18 bases. Whole-study results and caveats: There were around 160 TCR beta chains listed as cytomegalovirus-associated. According to an earlier analysis, most TCR beta V segments yielded productive rearrangements about 90% or about 30% of the time. High specificity and sensitivity for cytomegalovirus status were reported for the classifier.

Researchers ran the PCR with 60 Vbeta and 13 Jbeta primers. In the original workflow: Around 80 million unique TCR beta chains, some 9.9 million of them shared, were counted by a later analysis. Sequenced by immunoSEQ multiplex PCR; TCRdb stores in-frame clones only, minus some. V, J and clone size reflect that table, while D and trimming were determined from the DNA. The sample records about 100,000 clones, over 65% being singletons. As for this clone: The target antigen is unknown.

This clonotype was sampled from a woman in her sixties or seventies in good health and CMV-seronegative. Sequenced input: PBMCs. The V call is TRBV15, the J call TRBJ1-1; a possible D gene is TRBD1 (6 bases). The CDR3 spells CATTEGGRRKAFF. Written as DNA, the CDR3 is TGTGCCACCACTGAGGGGGGGCGCCGGAAAGCTTTCTTT.